This TCR beta chain was observed in a study of T cell repertoires in cytomegalovirus infection. Study-level background: Public signatures in TCR beta pointed to CMV infection and matching HLA type.

Findings of the study overall: What dominated the ex vivo response were HLA-C-restricted CMV-specific TCR beta clonotypes. Of the TCR beta families, the public ones yielded a cumulative frequency that identified carriers of CMV plus the relevant HLA.

TCRdb reprocessed the reads with MiXCR, giving one entry per CDR3 protein. This sample has hundreds of thousands of distinct CDR3 sequences, with around 24% found just once. Trimming cost V 2 bases and J 5 bases; bases outside gene matches: 4. CDR3 length equals 14 residues. Germline V gene data show CDR1 as SGHAT and CDR2 as FQNNGV. To note about this clonotype: The antigen is undetermined.

The J gene is TRBJ2-5, the V gene TRBV11-2; 8 nucleotides match TRBD1. Sequences were obtained from CD8+ T cells from PBMCs. This sequence originates from a human donor in good health (CMV status not recorded). Some clones in this sample may be carry-over from other donors' samples. The CDR3 sequence: CASSLSQGAETQYF. In nucleotides, the CDR3 is TGTGCCAGCAGCTTAAGTCAGGGGGCCGAGACCCAGTACTTC.